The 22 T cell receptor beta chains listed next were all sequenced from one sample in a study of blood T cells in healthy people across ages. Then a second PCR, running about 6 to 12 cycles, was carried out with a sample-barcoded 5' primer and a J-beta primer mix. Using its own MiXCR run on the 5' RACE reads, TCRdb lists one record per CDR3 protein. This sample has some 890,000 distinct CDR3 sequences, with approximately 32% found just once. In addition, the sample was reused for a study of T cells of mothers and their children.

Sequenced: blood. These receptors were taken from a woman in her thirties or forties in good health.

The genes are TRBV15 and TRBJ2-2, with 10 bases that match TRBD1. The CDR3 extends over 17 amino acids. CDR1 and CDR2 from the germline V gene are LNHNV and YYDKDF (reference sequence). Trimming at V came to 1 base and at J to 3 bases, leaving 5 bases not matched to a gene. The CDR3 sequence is CATSRGDRGLHTGELFF. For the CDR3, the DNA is TGTGCCACCAGCAGAGGTGACAGGGGGCTTCACACCGGGGAGCTGTTTTTT.

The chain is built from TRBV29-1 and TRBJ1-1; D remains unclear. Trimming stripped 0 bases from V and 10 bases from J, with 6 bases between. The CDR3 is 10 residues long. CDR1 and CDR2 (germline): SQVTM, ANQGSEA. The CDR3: CSVEDGAAFF. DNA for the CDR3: TGCAGCGTTGAAGATGGTGCAGCTTTCTTT.

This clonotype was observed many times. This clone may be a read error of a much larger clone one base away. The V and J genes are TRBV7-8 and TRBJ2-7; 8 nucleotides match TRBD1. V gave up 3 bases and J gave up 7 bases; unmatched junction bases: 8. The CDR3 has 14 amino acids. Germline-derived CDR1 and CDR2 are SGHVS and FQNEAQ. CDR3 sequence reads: CASSLGQACNEQYF. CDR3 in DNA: TGTGCCAGCAGCTTGGGACAGGCTTGCAATGAGCAGTACTTC.

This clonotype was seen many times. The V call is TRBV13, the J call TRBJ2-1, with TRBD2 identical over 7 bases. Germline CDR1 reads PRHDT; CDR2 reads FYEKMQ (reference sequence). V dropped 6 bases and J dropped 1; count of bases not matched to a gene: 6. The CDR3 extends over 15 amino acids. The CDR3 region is CASSISGYSYNEQFF. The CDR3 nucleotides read TGTGCCAGCAGTATTAGCGGGTATTCCTACAATGAGCAGTTCTTC.

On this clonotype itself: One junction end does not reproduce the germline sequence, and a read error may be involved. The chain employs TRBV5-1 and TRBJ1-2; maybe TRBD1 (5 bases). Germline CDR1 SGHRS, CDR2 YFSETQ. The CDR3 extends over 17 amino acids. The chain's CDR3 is CASRTQVYTDSYYGHTF. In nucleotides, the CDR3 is TGCGCCAGCAGGACACAGGTATACACAGACAGCTACTATGGCCACACCTTC.

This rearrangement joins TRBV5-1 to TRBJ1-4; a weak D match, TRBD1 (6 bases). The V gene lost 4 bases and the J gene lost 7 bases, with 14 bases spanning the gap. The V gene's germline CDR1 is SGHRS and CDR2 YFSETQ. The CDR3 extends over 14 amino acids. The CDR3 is CASSEGTRSEKLFF. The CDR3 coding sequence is TGCGCCAGCAGCGAAGGGACACGGAGTGAAAAACTGTTTTTT.

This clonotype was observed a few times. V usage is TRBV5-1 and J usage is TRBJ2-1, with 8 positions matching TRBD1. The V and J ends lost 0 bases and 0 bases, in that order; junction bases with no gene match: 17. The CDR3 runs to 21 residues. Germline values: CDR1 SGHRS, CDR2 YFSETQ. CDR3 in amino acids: CASSLDKPRQGARSSYNEQFF. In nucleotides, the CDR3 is TGCGCCAGCAGCTTGGATAAGCCCAGGCAGGGGGCGAGAAGCTCCTACAATGAGCAGTTCTTC.

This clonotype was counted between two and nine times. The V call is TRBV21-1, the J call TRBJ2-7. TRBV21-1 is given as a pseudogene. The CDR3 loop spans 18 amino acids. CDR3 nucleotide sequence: TGTGCCAGCAGCAAAGAAGGTCATTCCGGCCTTTACTCCTACGAGCAGTACTTC. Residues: CASSKEGHSGLYSYEQYF.

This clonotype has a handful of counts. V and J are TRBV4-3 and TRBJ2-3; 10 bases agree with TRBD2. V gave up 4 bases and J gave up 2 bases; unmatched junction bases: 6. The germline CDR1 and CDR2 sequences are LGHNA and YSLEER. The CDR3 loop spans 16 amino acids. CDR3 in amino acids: CASSLQLAGYTDTQYF. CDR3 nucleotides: TGCGCCAGCAGCCTTCAACTAGCGGGGTACACAGATACGCAGTATTTT.

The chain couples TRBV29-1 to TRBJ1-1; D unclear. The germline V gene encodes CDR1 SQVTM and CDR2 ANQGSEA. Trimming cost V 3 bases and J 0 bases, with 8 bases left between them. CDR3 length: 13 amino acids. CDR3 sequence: CSVEWRLNTEAFF. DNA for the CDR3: TGCAGCGTTGAGTGGCGGCTGAACACTGAAGCTTTCTTT. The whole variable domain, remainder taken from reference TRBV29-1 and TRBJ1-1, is SAVISQKPSRDICQRGTSLTIQCQVDSQVTMMFWYRQQPGQSLTLIATANQGSEATYESGFVIDKFPISRPNLTFSTLTVSNMSPEDSSIYLCSVEWRLNTEAFFGQGTRLTVV.

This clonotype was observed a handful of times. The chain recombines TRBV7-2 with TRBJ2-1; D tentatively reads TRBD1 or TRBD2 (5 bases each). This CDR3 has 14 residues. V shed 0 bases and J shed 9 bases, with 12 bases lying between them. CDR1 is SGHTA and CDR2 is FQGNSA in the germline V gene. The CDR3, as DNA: TGTGCCAGCAGCTTAGCGGCTAGTGGGGGTGAGCAGTTCTTC. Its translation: CASSLAASGGEQFF.

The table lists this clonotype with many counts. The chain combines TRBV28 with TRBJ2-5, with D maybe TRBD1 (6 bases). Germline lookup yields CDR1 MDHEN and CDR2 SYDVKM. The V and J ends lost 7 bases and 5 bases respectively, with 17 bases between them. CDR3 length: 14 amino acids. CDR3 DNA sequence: TGTGCCAGCATCACGAGGTGGGGGCGTGAGACCCAGTACTTC. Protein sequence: CASITRWGRETQYF. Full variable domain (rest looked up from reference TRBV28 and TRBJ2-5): DVKVTQSSRYLVKRTGEKVFLECVQDMDHENMFWYRQDPGLGLRLIYFSYDVKMKEKGDIPEGYSVSREKKERFSLILESASTNQTSMYLCASITRWGRETQYFGPGTRLLVL.

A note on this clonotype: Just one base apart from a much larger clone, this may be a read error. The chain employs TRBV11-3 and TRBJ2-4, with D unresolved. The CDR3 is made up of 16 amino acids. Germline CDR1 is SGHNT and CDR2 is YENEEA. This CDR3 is CASSLGQKLTKNTQYF. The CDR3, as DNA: TGTGCCAGCAGCTTAGGGCAGAAGCTAACCAAAAACACTCAGTACTTC.

CDR3 in DNA: TGTGCCAGCTCACCACCTCAACAGTCGGCTACATTCCAAGAGACCCAGTACTTC. Amino acid sequence: CASSPPQQSATFQETQYF. The chain links TRBV18 to TRBJ2-5; no clear D gene. V lost 0 bases and J lost 1, with 18 bases in between. The V gene's germline CDR1 is KGHSH and CDR2 LQKENI. There are 18 residues in the CDR3.

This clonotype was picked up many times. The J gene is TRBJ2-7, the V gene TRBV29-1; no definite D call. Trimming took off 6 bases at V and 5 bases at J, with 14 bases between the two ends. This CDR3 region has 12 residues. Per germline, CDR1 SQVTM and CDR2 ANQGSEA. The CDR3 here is CSVELVADEQYF. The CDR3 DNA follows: TGCAGCGTAGAACTTGTAGCTGACGAGCAGTACTTC.

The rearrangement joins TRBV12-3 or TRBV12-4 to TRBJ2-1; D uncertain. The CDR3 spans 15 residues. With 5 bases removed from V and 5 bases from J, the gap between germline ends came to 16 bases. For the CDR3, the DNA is TGTGCCAGCAGTGCACAGAAGATGGTCAACAATGAGCAGTTCTTC. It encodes CASSAQKMVNNEQFF.

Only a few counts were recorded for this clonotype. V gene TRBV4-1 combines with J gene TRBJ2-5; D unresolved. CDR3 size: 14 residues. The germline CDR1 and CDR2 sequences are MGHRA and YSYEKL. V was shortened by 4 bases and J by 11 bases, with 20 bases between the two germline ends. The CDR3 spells CASSRPQNTYEQYF. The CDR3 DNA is TGCGCCAGCAGCCGACCCCAGAATACCTACGAACAGTACTTC.

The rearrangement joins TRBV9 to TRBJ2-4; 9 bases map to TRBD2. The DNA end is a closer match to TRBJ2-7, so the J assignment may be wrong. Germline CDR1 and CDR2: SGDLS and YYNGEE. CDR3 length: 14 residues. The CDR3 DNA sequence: TGTGCCAGCAGCGTTGTAGCGGGGGCCTACGAGCAGTACTTC. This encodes CASSVVAGAYEQYF.

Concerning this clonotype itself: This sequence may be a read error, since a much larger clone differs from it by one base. As DNA, the CDR3 is TGTGCCAGCAGCGTGTCCGGGGCAGGGGTCTACGAGCAGTACTTC. It encodes CASSVSGAGVYEQYF. V is TRBV9 and J is TRBJ2-7; possible D gene TRBD1, 6 bases. Looked up from germline, CDR1 is SGDLS and CDR2 is YYNGEE. This CDR3 region has 15 residues. Trimming took off 2 bases at V and 3 bases at J, with 15 bases between the two ends.

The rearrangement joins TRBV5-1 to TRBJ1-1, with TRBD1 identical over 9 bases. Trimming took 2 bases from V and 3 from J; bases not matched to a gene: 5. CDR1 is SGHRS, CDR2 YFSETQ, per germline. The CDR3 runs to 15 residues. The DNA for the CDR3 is TGCGCCAGCAGCTTAGGGACAGGGAGCTACACTGAAGCTTTCTTT. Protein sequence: CASSLGTGSYTEAFF.

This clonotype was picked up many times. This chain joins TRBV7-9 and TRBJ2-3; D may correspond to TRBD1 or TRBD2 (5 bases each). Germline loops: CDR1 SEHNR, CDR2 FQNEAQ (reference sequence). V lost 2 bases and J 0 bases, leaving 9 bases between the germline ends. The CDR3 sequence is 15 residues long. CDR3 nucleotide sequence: TGTGCCAGCAGCTTAATGGGGGTTAGCACAGATACGCAGTATTTT. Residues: CASSLMGVSTDTQYF.

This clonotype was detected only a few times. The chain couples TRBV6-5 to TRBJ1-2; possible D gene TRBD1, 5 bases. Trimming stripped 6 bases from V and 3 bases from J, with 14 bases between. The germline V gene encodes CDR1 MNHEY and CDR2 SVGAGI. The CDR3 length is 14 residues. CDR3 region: CASRRYAGHYGYTF. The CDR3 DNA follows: TGTGCCAGCAGAAGATATGCGGGGCACTATGGCTACACCTTC.